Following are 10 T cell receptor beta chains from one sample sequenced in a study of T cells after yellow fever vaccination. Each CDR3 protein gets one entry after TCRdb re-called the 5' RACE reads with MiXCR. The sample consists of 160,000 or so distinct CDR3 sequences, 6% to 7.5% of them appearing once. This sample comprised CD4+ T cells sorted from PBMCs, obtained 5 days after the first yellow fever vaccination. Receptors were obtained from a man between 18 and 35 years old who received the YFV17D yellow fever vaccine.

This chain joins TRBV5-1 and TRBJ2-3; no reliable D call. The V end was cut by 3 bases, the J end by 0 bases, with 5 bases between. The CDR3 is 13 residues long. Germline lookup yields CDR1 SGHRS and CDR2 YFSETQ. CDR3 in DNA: TGCGCCAGCAGCTCCGGGAGCACAGATACGCAGTATTTT. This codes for CASSSGSTDTQYF.

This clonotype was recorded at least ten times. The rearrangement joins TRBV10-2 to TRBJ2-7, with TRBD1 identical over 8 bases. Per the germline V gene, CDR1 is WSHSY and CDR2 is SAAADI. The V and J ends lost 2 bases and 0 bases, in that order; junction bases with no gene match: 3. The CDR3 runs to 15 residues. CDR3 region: CASSEPDRGSYEQYF. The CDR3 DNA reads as TGCGCCAGCAGTGAGCCCGACAGGGGCTCCTACGAGCAGTACTTC.

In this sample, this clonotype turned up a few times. CDR3 loop: CASSVGRDSGNTIYF. The CDR3 region has the DNA TGTGCCAGCAGCGTGGGGCGGGACTCTGGAAACACCATATATTTT. V is TRBV9 and J is TRBJ1-3; D perhaps matches TRBD1 (5 bases). The CDR3 contains 15 residues. Germline lookup yields CDR1 SGDLS and CDR2 YYNGEE. Trimming stripped 2 bases from V and 0 bases from J, with 9 bases between.

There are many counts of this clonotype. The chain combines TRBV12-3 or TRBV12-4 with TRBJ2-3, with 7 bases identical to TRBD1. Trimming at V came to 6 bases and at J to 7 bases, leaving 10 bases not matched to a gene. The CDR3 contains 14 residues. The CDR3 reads CASRKRGQWNTQYF. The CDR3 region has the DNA TGTGCCAGCAGGAAGAGGGGGCAGTGGAATACGCAGTATTTT.

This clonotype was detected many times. In nucleotides, the CDR3 is TGTGCCAGCAGTTGGACAGGGACTAACACTGAAGCTTTCTTT. Translated, it gives CASSWTGTNTEAFF. This chain connects TRBV28 to TRBJ1-1; 8 bases are a match to TRBD1. The CDR3 runs 14 residues. Germline loops: CDR1 MDHEN, CDR2 SYDVKM. V shed 4 bases and J 2 bases; nucleotides not matched to a gene: 3.

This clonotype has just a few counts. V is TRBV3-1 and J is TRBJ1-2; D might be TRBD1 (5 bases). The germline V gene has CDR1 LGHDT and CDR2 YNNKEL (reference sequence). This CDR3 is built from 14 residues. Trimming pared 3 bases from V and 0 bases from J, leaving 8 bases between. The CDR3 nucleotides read TGTGCCAGCAGCCAGGGGCTATCTAACTATGGCTACACCTTC. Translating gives CASSQGLSNYGYTF. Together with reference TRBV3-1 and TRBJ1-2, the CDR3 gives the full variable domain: DTAVSQTPKYLVTQMGNDKSIKCEQNLGHDTMYWYKQDSKKFLKIMFSYNNKELIINETVPNRFSPKSPDKAHLNLHINSLELGDSAVYFCASSQGLSNYGYTFGSGTRLTVV.

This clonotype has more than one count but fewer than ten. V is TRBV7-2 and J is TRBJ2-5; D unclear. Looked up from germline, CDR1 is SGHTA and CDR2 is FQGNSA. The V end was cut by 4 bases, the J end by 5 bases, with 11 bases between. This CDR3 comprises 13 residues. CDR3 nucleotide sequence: TGTGCCAGCAGCTCAGGACCCTTGGAGACCCAGTACTTC. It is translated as CASSSGPLETQYF.

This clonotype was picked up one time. The CDR3 region is CASRIVGGQETQYF. The CDR3 DNA follows: TGTGCCAGCCGGATCGTGGGGGGCCAAGAGACCCAGTACTTC. This chain joins TRBV7-2 and TRBJ2-5; the D gene is possibly TRBD2 (6 bases). CDR3 size: 14 residues. Looked up from germline, CDR1 is SGHTA and CDR2 is FQGNSA. The V and J ends lost 8 bases and 1 base respectively, with 14 bases between them. Drawing the rest from reference TRBV7-2 and TRBJ2-5, the complete variable domain is GAGVSQSPSNKVTEKGKDVELRCDPISGHTALYWYRQSLGQGLEFLIYFQGNSAPDKSGLPSDRFSAERTGGSVSTLTIQRTQQEDSAVYLCASRIVGGQETQYFGPGTRLLVL.

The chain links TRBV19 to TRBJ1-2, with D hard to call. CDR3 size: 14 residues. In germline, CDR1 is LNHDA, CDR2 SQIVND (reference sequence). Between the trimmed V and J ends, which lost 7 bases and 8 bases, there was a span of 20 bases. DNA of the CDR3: TGTGCCAGTACGATCAGTTCTGTGATGCTGGGCTACACCTTC. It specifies CASTISSVMLGYTF.

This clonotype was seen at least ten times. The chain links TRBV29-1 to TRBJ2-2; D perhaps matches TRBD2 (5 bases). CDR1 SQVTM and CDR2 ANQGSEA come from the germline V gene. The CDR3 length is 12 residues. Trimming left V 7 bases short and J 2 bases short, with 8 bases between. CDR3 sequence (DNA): TGCAGCGCCGGGGTAAACACCGGGGAGCTGTTTTTT. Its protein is CSAGVNTGELFF.